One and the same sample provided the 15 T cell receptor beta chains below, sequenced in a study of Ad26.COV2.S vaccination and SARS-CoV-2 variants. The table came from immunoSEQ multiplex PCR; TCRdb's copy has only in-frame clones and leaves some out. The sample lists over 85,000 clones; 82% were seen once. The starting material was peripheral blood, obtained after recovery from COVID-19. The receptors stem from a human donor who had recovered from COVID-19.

In nucleotides, the CDR3 is TGTGCCAGTAGTAATACATATGAGCAGTTCTTC. Its translation is CASSNTYEQFF. This chain connects TRBV19 to TRBJ2-1, with D hard to call. The V end was cut by 4 bases, the J end by 8 bases, with 6 bases between. Germline V gene lookup returns CDR1 LNHDA and CDR2 SQIVND (reference sequence). The CDR3 covers 11 residues.

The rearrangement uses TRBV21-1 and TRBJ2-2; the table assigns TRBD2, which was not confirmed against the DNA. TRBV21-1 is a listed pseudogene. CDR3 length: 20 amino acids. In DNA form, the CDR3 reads TGTGCCAGCAGGGAACGTCGTAGCGGGAGGAGGGGCGCGAACACCGGGGAGCTGTTTTTT. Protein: CASRERRSGRRGANTGELFF.

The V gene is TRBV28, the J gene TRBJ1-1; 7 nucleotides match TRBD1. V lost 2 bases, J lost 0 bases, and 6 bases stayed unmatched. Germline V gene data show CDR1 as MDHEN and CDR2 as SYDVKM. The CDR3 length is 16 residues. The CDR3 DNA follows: TGTGCCAGCAGTTTACTGGGACAGCGCATGAACACTGAAGCTTTCTTT. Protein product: CASSLLGQRMNTEAFF.

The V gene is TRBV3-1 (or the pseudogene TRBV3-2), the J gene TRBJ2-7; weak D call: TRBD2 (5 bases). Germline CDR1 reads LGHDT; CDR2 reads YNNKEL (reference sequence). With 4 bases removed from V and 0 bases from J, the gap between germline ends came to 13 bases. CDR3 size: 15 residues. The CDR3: CASSPNRDTSYEQYF. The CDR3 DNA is TGTGCCAGCAGCCCCAACCGGGATACCTCCTACGAGCAGTACTTC.

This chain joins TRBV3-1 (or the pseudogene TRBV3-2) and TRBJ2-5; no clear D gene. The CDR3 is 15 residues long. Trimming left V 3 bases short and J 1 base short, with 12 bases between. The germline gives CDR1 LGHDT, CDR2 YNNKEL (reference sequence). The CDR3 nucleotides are TGTGCCAGCAGCCATCACCGACCCCTCCAAGAGACCCAGTACTTC. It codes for CASSHHRPLQETQYF.

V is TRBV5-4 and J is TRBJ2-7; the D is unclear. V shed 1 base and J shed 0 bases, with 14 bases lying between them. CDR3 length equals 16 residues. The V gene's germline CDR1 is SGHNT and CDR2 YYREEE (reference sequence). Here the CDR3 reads CASSLPGQMSSYEQYF. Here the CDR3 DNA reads TGTGCCAGCAGCTTGCCAGGTCAGATGAGCTCCTACGAGCAGTACTTC.

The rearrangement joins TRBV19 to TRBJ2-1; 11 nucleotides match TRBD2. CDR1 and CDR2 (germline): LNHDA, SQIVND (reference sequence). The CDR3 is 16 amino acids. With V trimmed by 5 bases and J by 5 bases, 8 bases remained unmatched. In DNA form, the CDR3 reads TGTGCCAGTAGTTATGCGAGACTAGCGGGACACAATGAGCAGTTCTTC. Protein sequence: CASSYARLAGHNEQFF.

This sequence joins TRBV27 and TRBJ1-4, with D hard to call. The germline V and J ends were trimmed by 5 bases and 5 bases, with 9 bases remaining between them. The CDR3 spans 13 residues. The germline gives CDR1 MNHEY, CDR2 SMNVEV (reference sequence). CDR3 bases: TGTGCCAGCAGTCAGCGACGGAATGAAAAACTGTTTTTT. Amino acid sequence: CASSQRRNEKLFF.

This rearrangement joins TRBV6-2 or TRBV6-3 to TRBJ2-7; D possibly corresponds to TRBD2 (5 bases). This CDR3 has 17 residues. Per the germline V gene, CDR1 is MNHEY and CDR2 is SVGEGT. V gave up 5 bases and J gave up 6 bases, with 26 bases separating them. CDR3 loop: CASSPLPSNPTYGEQYF. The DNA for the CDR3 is TGTGCCAGCAGTCCCCTCCCTAGCAACCCCACCTACGGCGAGCAGTACTTC.

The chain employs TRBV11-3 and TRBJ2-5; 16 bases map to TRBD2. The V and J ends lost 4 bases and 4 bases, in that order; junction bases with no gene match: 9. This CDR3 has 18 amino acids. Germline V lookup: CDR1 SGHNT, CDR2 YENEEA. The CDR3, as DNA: TGTGCCAGCAGCTACCGGGGACTAGCGGGAGGGCTAGGAGAGACCCAGTACTTC. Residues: CASSYRGLAGGLGETQYF. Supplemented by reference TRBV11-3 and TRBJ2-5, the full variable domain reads EAGVVQSPRYKIIEKKQPVAFWCNPISGHNTLYWYLQNLGQGPELLIRYENEEAVDDSQLPKDRFSAERLKGVDSTLKIQPAELGDSAVYLCASSYRGLAGGLGETQYFGPGTRLLVL.

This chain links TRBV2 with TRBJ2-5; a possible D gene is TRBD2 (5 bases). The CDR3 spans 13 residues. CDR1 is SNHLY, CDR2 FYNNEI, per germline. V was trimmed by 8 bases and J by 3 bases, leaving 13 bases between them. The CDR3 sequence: CASGGRTEETQYF. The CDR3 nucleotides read TGTGCCAGCGGAGGACGCACAGAAGAGACCCAGTACTTC.

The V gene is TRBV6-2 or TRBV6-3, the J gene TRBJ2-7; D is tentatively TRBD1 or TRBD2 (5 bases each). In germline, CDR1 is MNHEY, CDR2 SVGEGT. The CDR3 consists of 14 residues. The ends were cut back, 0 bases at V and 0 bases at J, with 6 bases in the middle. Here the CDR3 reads CASSYSGRSYEQYF. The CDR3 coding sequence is TGTGCCAGCAGTTACTCGGGACGCTCCTACGAGCAGTACTTC.

The CDR3 loop is CASAAGQGGYEQYF. DNA of the CDR3: TGTGCCAGCGCCGCGGGACAGGGGGGGTACGAGCAGTACTTC. The chain couples TRBV11-2 to TRBJ2-7; TRBD1 aligns across 11 bases. Per the germline V gene, CDR1 is SGHAT and CDR2 is FQNNGV. CDR3 length: 14 residues. V dropped 8 bases and J dropped 4; count of bases not matched to a gene: 7.

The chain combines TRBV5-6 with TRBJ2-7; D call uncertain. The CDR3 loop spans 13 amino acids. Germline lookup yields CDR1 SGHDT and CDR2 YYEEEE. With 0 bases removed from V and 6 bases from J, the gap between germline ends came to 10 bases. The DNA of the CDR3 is TGTGCCAGCAGCTTGGGCTTCTCAAGCGAGCAGTACTTC. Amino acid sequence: CASSLGFSSEQYF.

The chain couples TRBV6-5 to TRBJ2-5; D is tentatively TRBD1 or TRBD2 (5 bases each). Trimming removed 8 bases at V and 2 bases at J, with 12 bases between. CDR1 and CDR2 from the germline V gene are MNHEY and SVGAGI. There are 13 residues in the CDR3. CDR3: CASGGDAQETQYF. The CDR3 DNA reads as TGTGCCAGCGGGGGAGACGCTCAAGAGACCCAGTACTTC.